This T cell receptor (beta chain) was found in a study of blood T cell repertoires in COVID-19. Study at large: Sample material is recorded as cDNA or gDNA derived from T cells, B-cell-depleted T cells, or PBMCs.

The germline V gene has CDR1 SGHTA and CDR2 FQGTGA. CDR3 length equals 15 residues. After removal of 4 bases from V and 2 bases from J, the junction contained 4 bases not matched to a gene. Methods used by the authors: How many nucleated cells were present was estimated from reference gene primer amplification. Using immunoSEQ multiplex PCR, the repertoire was profiled, and TCRdb retains in-frame clones only, with some absent. The DNA was the basis for D and trimming; V, J and clone size are from that table. The sample lists under 200,000 clones, about four fifths occurring once. This sequence originates from a woman in her sixties or seventies with COVID-19, enrolled during active disease. Sequencing input: peripheral blood. The rearrangement uses TRBV7-3 and TRBJ2-5; TRBD2 aligns across 10 bases. The CDR3 reads CASSSSGGPQETQYF. In nucleotides, the CDR3 is TGTGCCAGCAGCTCTAGCGGGGGCCCTCAAGAGACCCAGTACTTC.